This T cell receptor (beta chain) was captured by sequencing in a study of identical twins (dated by TCRdb to 2015 to 2016). Study-level background: To test whether fetal clonotypes persist, this study deep-sequenced TCR alpha and beta repertoires from monozygotic twins, from unrelated adults of various ages, and from cord blood. To rule out contamination, replicate twin experiments were performed at different times with different library preparation protocols. Overall study outcomes, separate from this receptor: Abundant cord blood beta clonotypes had fewer insertions, young adult naive repertoires showed a similar but weaker trend, and memory repertoires showed no such trend. The excess sharing between twins in beta out-of-frame sequences was weaker because fewer shared sequences reduced the signal-to-noise ratio. Invariant T cells such as MAIT and iNKT could partly confound zero-insertion analyses, though diverse VJ usage argued against this for most clonotypes. Because the same donors could not be followed over many years, conclusions were based on cross-sectional statistical analysis. Out-of-frame TCR alpha sharing in monozygotic twins was systematically underestimated by recombination models, whereas sharing between unrelated individuals was in agreement with the recombination models. Compared with coincidental sharing between unrelated individuals, out-of-frame TCR alpha sequences shared between twins had an excess of sequences with low generation probability.

Every donor was a healthy Caucasian. Three unrelated non-twin adults were also sequenced: a male aged 18 to 30, a male aged 50 to 60 and a female aged 50 to 60. Miltenyi CD45RO+ enrichment and human naive T-cell isolation kits were used to isolate memory (CD45RO+) and naive T cells from PBMC. From the cysteine through the phenylalanine, the CDR3 covers 14 amino acids. Left in the record is the CDR3 DNA by itself, 42 bases read in frame from the first base. The germline V gene (reference sequence) specifies DFQATT as CDR1 and SNEGSKA as CDR2. Between the V and J ends, shortened by 6 bases and 3 bases respectively, the junction contains 15 bases. As regards this clonotype: No cognate antigen has been identified for it. It has no much larger one-base neighbor in the sample; base qualities were not kept.

The library was made by 5' RACE. The listed sequencing device is Illumina HiSeq 2000. Template switching introduced a universal primer binding site; the final cDNA contained a unique molecular identifier, enabling accurate counting of TCR cDNA molecules. First-strand cDNA for TCR alpha and beta chains was synthesized from specific primers in the conserved constant-segment region. To control for contamination, every cDNA library was double barcoded, receiving both a SMART-Mk sample barcode and Illumina barcodes. Two successive PCR steps introduced TruSeq adapter sequences along with Illumina sample barcodes. The Illumina HiSeq platform was used with custom primers to sequence TCR alpha and beta cDNA libraries. Processing in the source paper ran as follows. MiGEC was used to process raw reads and extract unique molecular identifiers, and MiXCR was used to find CDR3 positions. Recombination models were inferred per individual with the repgenHMM and IGoR tools using an EM algorithm. Shared clonotype analysis was performed with the tcR package in R, normalizing sharing by the product of cloneset sizes. To study raw recombination without the effects of thymic and clonal selection, out-of-frame nonproductive sequences were analyzed. TCRdb reprocessing: public reads trimmed at Q25 with fastp, clones called with MiXCR, in-frame beta chains kept. Rows are unified per CDR3 protein, each entry keeping the most common DNA and genes. V and J calls and clone size were set by TCRdb, not the authors. The table for this sample lists around 670,000 distinct CDR3 sequences; 5.5% to 7.5% of them were counted only once. Jointly, the top ten make up under 2% of the sample.

Recombination connected TRBV20-1 to TRBJ2-1, with the D gene too uncertain to name. Sequencing was carried out using naive T cells sorted from blood. This sample's cell subset or site label indicates: cells isolated with a human naive T-cell isolation kit. This clonotype was obtained from a man in his late teens or twenties in good health. The CDR3 here reads CSARTPTDYNEQFF. The nucleotide sequence is TGCAGTGCCAGAACGCCGACTGACTACAATGAGCAGTTCTTC.